One and the same sample provided the 11 T cell receptor beta chains below, sequenced in a study of CD8 T cells in ankylosing spondylitis. Study results and limitations: A motif of seven or eight highly homologous TCR beta variants was seen as apparently characteristic of ankylosing spondylitis blood.

MiXCR, run by TCRdb on the 5' RACE reads, gives a single entry per CDR3 protein. The table lists 500,000 to 550,000 distinct CDR3 sequences, about 12% of them singletons. These receptors are not linked to any known antigen. Material: blood, either unsorted or a sorted T cell fraction (not recorded which). The receptors stem from a male donor with ankylosing spondylitis.

This clonotype was picked up many times. The chain combines TRBV20-1 with TRBJ2-5; D is undetermined. This CDR3 is 11 amino acids long. CDR1 is DFQATT, CDR2 SNEGSKA, per germline (reference sequence). The V end lost 5 bases, the J end lost 2 bases, and 6 bases lay between the germline ends. The CDR3 reads CSAYLQETQYF. CDR3 sequence (DNA): TGCAGTGCTTACTTGCAAGAGACCCAGTACTTC.

V gene TRBV5-1 combines with J gene TRBJ2-1; TRBD1 matches at 7 bases. Germline CDR1 and CDR2: SGHRS and YFSETQ. The ends lost 3 bases at V and 8 bases at J; junction bases unmatched: 2. The CDR3 runs to 12 residues. Here the CDR3 DNA reads TGCGCCAGCAGCTCGACAGGGCATGAGCAGTTCTTC. Amino acids: CASSSTGHEQFF.

This clonotype has more than one count but fewer than ten. The V gene is TRBV20-1, the J gene TRBJ2-2, with D possibly TRBD1 on 6 matching bases. The ends were cut back, 5 bases at V and 6 bases at J, with 10 bases in the middle. Germline-derived CDR1 and CDR2 are DFQATT and SNEGSKA (reference sequence). The CDR3 is 12 residues long. This CDR3 is CSAQQGSGELFF. DNA for the CDR3: TGCAGTGCTCAACAGGGCTCCGGGGAGCTGTTTTTT.

The genes are TRBV14 and TRBJ1-1; D is uncertain. From germline, CDR1 is SGHDN and CDR2 FVKESK. This CDR3 region has 16 residues. The V and J ends lost 2 bases and 1 base respectively, with 14 bases between them. The CDR3 sequence: CASSQYPLRQNTEAFF. DNA for the CDR3: TGTGCCAGCAGCCAATACCCCCTAAGACAGAACACTGAAGCTTTCTTT.

This chain links TRBV18 with TRBJ2-1, with 9 positions matching TRBD2. Per germline, CDR1 KGHSH and CDR2 LQKENI. This CDR3 has 16 residues. V shed 1 base and J 4 bases; nucleotides not matched to a gene: 5. In DNA, the CDR3 is TGTGCCAGCTCACCACTCCGTAGCGGGAGTTACAATGAGCAGTTCTTC. This gives the protein CASSPLRSGSYNEQFF. The whole variable domain, filled in from reference TRBV18 and TRBJ2-1, reads NAGVMQNPRHLVRRRGQEARLRCSPMKGHSHVYWYRQLPEEGLKFMVYLQKENIIDESGMPKERFSAEFPKEGPSILRIQQVVRGDSAAYFCASSPLRSGSYNEQFFGPGTRLTVL.

This clonotype was picked up many times. This chain links TRBV29-1 with TRBJ2-3; tentative D call: TRBD2 (6 bases). Trimming cost V 6 bases and J 4 bases, with 8 bases left between them. The CDR3 loop spans 11 amino acids. Germline loops: CDR1 SQVTM, CDR2 ANQGSEA. CDR3 bases: TGCAGCGTACGCGGGGCAGATACGCAGTATTTT. This translates into CSVRGADTQYF.

In nucleotides, the CDR3 is TGTGCCAGCAGCTTGAACGCCGGGTCCGGGGAGCTGTTTTTT. It specifies CASSLNAGSGELFF. This chain uses TRBV5-6 with TRBJ2-2; no reliable D call. Per the germline V gene, CDR1 is SGHDT and CDR2 is YYEEEE. This CDR3 comprises 14 residues. The V end was cut by 1 base, the J end by 6 bases, with 10 bases between.

The sample holds a few counts of this clonotype. The chain couples TRBV12-3 or TRBV12-4 to TRBJ2-7; 9 positions agree with TRBD2. The CDR3 contains 15 residues. V lost 6 bases to trimming and J lost 2 bases; unmatched junction nucleotides: 8. The CDR3 reads CASRGSGSKAYEQYF. CDR3 nucleotide sequence: TGTGCCAGCAGGGGTAGCGGGAGTAAGGCCTACGAGCAGTACTTC.

This rearrangement joins TRBV2 to TRBJ1-1; 7 bases map to TRBD1. The V segment lost 6 bases and the J segment 1 base; nucleotides outside the gene matches: 8. This CDR3 has 15 residues. Germline V gives CDR1 SNHLY, CDR2 FYNNEI. The CDR3: CASSPREGANTEAFF. The CDR3 nucleotides read TGTGCCAGCAGCCCCCGGGAGGGGGCGAACACTGAAGCTTTCTTT.

The chain carries TRBV7-9 and TRBJ2-7; D possibly uses TRBD1 or TRBD2 (5 bases each). The V gene lost 2 bases and the J gene lost 7 bases, with 15 bases spanning the gap. The CDR3 runs to 14 residues. Germline V gene lookup returns CDR1 SEHNR and CDR2 FQNEAQ (reference sequence). The DNA for the CDR3 is TGTGCCAGCAGCTTAAATGGGGGTAGGGGAGAGCAGTACGTC. It encodes CASSLNGGRGEQYV.

This clonotype has just a few counts. The rearrangement joins TRBV7-8 to TRBJ1-3; tentative D call: TRBD1 (6 bases). This CDR3 contains 15 residues. CDR1 and CDR2 (germline): SGHVS, FQNEAQ. V dropped 5 bases and J dropped 0 bases, with 11 bases sitting between them. The CDR3 DNA is TGTGCCAGCAGCATCGACAGGAACTCTGGAAACACCATATATTTT. Protein sequence: CASSIDRNSGNTIYF.